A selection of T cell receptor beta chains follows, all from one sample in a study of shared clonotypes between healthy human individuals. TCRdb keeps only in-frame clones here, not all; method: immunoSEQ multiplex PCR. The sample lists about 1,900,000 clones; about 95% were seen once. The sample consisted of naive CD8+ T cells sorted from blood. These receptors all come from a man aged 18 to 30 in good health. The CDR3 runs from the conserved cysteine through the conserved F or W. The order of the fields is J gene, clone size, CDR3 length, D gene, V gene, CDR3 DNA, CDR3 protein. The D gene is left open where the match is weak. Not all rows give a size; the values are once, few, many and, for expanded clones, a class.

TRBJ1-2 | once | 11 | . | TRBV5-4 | TGTGCCAGCAGTCCTGGTTATGGCTACACCTTC | CASSPGYGYTF
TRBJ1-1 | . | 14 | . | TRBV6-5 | TGTGCCAGCAGTTACTCAGCAGTTGGGGGTGAAGCTTTCTTT | CASSYSAVGGEAFF
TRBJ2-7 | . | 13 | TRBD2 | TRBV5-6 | TGTGCCTCCATGGCGGGGGACTCCTACGAGCAGTACTTC | CASMAGDSYEQYF
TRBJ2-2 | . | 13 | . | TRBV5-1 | TGCGCCAGCAGCTTGGCCGGTACCGGGGAGCTGTTTTTT | CASSLAGTGELFF
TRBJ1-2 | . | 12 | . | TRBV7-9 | TGTGCCAGCAGCTTAGGCAGCTATGGCTACACCTTC | CASSLGSYGYTF
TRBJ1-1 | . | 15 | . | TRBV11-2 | TGTGCCAGCAGCTTAGATGCAGGGCTGAACACTGAAGCTTTCTTT | CASSLDAGLNTEAFF
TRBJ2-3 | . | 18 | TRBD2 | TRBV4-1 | TGCGCCAGCAGCCAAGAAATAGCGGGGGGGGGCCAAGCAGATACGCAGTATTTT | CASSQEIAGGGQADTQYF
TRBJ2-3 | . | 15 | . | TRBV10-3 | TGTGCCATCAGTGAGTTCGGTTCCGGCACAGATACGCAGTATTTT | CAISEFGSGTDTQYF
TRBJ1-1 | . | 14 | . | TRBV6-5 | TGTGCCAGCAGTTATGCGGGGACCAACACTGAAGCTTTCTTT | CASSYAGTNTEAFF
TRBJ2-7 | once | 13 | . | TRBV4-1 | TGCGCCAGCAGCCAGGGTATCTCCTACGAGCAGTACTTC | CASSQGISYEQYF
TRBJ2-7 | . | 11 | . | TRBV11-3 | TGTGCCAGCAGCTTAGTGGCGGAACAGTACTTC | CASSLVAEQYF
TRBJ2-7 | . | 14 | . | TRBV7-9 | TGTGCCAGCAGCTACCCAGACGTGTCTGAAGAGCAGTACTTC | CASSYPDVSEEQYF
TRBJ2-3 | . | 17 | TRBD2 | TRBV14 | TGTGCCAGCAGCGAAACGACCGTAGCGGGAGTTGATAATACGCAGTATTTT | CASSETTVAGVDNTQYF
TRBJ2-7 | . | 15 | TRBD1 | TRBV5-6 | TGTGCCAGCAGCTTGTACAGGGGGATCTCCTACGAGCAGTACTTC | CASSLYRGISYEQYF
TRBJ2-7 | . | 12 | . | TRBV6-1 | TGTGCCAGCAGGACCCGGTACTCCGAGCAGTACTTC | CASRTRYSEQYF
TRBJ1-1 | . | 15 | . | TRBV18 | TGTGCCAGCTCACCACGGGATCCGACGAACACTGAAGCTTTCTTT | CASSPRDPTNTEAFF
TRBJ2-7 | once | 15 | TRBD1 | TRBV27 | TGTGCCAGCAGTTCCTCCGGGACAGGCTCCTACGAGCAGTACTTC | CASSSSGTGSYEQYF
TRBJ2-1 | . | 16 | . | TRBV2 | TGTGCCAGCAGTGAGGGACGGATAAGCTCCTACAATGAGCAGTTCTTC | CASSEGRISSYNEQFF
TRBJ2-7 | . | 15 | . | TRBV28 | TGTGCCAGCAGTTTCGGATTGGTCCCCTCCTACGAGCAGTACTTC | CASSFGLVPSYEQYF
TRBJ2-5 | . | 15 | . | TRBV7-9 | TGTGCCAGCAGCCTCGGACTTTACGATCAAGAGACCCAGTACTTC | CASSLGLYDQETQYF
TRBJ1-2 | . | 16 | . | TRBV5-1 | TGCGCCAGCAGCTTGGCACAGGGAGGGCCCAACTATGGCTACACCTTC | CASSLAQGGPNYGYTF
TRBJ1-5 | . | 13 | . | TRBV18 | TGTGCCAGCTCACCAGGGGGCTATCAGCCCCAGCATTTT | CASSPGGYQPQHF
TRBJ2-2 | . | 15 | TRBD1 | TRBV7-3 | TGTGCCAGCAGCCCAGGGACAGGGAGCACCGGGGAGCTGTTTTTT | CASSPGTGSTGELFF
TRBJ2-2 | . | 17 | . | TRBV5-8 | TGTGCCAGCAGCTACCCCACCGGGACATTCAGTTCCGGGGAGCTGTTTTTT | CASSYPTGTFSSGELFF
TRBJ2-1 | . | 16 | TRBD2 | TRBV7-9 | TGTGCCAGCAGCCCTCGACTAGCGGAAATATACAATGAGCAGTTCTTC | CASSPRLAEIYNEQFF
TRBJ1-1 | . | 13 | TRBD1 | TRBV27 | TGTGCCAGCGGACAGGGACCGAACACTGAAGCTTTCTTT | CASGQGPNTEAFF
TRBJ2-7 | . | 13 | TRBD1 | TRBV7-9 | TGTGCCAGCAGCCGGACAGGGCTCCACGAGCAGTACTTC | CASSRTGLHEQYF
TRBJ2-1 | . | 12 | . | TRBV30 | TGTGCCTGGGGGGGCCCAGTTATCGAGCAGTTCTTC | CAWGGPVIEQFF
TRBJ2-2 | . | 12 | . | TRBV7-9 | TGTGCCAGCAGCTCCTCCACGGGGGAGCTGTTTTTT | CASSSSTGELFF
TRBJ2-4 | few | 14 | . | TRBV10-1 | TGCGCCACCACCCGGGGCCTAGCCAAAAACATTCAGTACTTC | CATTRGLAKNIQYF
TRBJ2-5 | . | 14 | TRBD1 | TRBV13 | TGTGCCAGCAGGACCAGGACAGGGTGGGAGACCCAGTACTTC | CASRTRTGWETQYF
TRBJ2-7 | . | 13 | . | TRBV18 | TGTGCCAGCTCACAAGGGCCCGGCTACGAGCAGTACTTC | CASSQGPGYEQYF
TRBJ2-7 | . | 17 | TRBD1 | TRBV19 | TGTGCCAGTAGTCCCGGGGTAGACTGGGACAGGGTCTACGAGCAGTACTTC | CASSPGVDWDRVYEQYF
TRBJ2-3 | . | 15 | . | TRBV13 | TGTGCCAGCAGCTTCACGAGGGCCAGCACAGATACGCAGTATTTT | CASSFTRASTDTQYF
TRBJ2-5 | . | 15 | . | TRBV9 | TGTGCCAGCAGCGAGGGGGGACGGGACCAAGAGACCCAGTACTTC | CASSEGGRDQETQYF
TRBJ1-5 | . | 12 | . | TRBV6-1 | TGTGCCAGCAGTGATACAGGGTTGGCCCAGCATTTT | CASSDTGLAQHF
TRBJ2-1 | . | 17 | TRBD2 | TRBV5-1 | TGCGCCAGCAGCCTCCCACTACTAGCGGGGGGCTACAATGAGCAGTTCTTC | CASSLPLLAGGYNEQFF
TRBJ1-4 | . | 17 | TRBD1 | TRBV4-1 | TGCGCCAGCAGCCAAATCGGACAGGGGCAGGATAATGAAAAACTGTTTTTT | CASSQIGQGQDNEKLFF
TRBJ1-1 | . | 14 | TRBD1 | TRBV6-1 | TGTGCCAGCAGTATAGGGGGCGTGAACACTGAAGCTTTCTTT | CASSIGGVNTEAFF
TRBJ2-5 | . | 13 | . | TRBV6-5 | TGTGCCAGCAAGGGGGGTCACCAAGAGACCCAGTACTTC | CASKGGHQETQYF
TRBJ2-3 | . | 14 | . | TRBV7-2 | TGTGCCAGCAGCTTAGGGCTAAGTGGAGATACGCAGTATTTT | CASSLGLSGDTQYF
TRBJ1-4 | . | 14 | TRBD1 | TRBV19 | TGTGCCAGTAGGGACAGGGGATTGAGGGAAAAACTGTTTTTT | CASRDRGLREKLFF
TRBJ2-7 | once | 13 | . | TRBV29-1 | TGCAGCGTTGTGCTGCCAAGCTCCTACGAGCAGTACTTC | CSVVLPSSYEQYF
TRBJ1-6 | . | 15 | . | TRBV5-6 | TGTGCCAGCAGCTTGGGCCCCGGAGATAATTCACCCCTCCACTTT | CASSLGPGDNSPLHF
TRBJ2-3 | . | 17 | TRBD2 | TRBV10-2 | TGCGCCAGCAGTGAGTCCCAAGCGGGAGGTCTCACAGATACGCAGTATTTT | CASSESQAGGLTDTQYF